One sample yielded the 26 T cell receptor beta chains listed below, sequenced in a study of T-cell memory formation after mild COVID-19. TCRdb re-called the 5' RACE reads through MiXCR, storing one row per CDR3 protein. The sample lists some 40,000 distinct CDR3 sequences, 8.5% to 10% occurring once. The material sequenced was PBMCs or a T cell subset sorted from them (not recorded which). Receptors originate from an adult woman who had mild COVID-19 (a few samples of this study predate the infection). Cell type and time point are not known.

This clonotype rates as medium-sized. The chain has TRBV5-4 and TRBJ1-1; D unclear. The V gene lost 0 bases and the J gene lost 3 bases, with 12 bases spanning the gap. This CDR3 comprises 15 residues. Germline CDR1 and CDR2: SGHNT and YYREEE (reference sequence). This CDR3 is CASSLEKAFDTEAFF. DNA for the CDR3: TGTGCCAGCAGCTTGGAAAAGGCCTTTGACACTGAAGCTTTCTTT.

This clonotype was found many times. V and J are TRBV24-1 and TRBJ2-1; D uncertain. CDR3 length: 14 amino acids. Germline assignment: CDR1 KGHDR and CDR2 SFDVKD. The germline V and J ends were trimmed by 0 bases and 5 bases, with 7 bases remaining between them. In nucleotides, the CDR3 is TGTGCCACCAGTGATTTGCTCGAGGACAATGAGCAGTTCTTC. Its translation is CATSDLLEDNEQFF.

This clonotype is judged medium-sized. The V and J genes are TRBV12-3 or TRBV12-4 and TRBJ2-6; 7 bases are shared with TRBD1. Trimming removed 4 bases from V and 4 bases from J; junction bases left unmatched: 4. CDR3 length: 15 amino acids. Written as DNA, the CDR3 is TGTGCCAGCAGTTCCCAGACAGGGGGGGCCAACGTCCTGACTTTC. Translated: CASSSQTGGANVLTF.

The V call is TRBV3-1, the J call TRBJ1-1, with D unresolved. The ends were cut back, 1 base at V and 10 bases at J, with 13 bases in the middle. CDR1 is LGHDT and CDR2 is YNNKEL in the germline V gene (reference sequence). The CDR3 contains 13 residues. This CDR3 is CASSQAGQDIAFF. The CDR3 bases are TGTGCCAGCAGCCAAGCCGGTCAGGATATAGCTTTCTTT.

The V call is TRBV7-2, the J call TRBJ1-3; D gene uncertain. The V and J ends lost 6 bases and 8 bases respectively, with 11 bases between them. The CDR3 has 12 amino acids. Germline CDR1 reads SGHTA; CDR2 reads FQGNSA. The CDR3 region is CASRLEGDTIYF. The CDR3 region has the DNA TGTGCCAGCAGGCTCGAGGGCGACACCATATATTTT.

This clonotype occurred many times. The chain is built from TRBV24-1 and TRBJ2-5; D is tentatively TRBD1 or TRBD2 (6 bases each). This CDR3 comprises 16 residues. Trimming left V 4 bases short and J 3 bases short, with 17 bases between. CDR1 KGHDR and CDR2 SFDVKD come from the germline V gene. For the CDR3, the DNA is TGTGCCACCAGTGACACTGACAAGGGGGGTAAAGAGACCCAGTACTTC. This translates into CATSDTDKGGKETQYF.

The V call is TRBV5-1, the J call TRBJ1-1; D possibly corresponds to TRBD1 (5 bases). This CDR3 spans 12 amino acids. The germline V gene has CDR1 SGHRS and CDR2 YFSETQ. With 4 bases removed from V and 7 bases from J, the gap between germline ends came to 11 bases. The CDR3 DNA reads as TGCGCCAGCAGCCAATCAGGGAATGAAGCTTTCTTT. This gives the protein CASSQSGNEAFF.

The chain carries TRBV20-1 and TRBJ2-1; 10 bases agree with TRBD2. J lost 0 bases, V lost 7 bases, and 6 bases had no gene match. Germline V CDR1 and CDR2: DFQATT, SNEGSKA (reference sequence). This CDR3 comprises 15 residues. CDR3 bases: TGCAGTGTCCGGACTAGCGGTAGCTCCTACAATGAGCAGTTCTTC. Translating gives CSVRTSGSSYNEQFF.

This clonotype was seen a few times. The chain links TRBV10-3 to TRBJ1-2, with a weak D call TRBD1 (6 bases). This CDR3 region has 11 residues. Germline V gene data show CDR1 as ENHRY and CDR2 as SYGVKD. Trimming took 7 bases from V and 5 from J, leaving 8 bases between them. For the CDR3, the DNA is TGTGCCATCACGAGGGGGTATGGCTACACCTTC. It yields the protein CAITRGYGYTF.

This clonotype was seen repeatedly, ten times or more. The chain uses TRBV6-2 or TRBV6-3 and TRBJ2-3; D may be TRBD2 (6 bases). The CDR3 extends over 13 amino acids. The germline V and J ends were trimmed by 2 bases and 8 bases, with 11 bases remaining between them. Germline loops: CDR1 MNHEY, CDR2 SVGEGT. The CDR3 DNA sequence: TGTGCCAGCAGTTACCCGGGACTCCTTACGCAGTATTTT. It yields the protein CASSYPGLLTQYF.

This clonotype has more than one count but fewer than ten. CDR3 nucleotide sequence: TGTGCCAGTAGGGGGACTTCGAACACCGGGGAGCTGTTTTTT. Translation: CASRGTSNTGELFF. This chain uses TRBV19 with TRBJ2-2; tentatively, D is TRBD2 (6 bases). Germline loops: CDR1 LNHDA, CDR2 SQIVND (reference sequence). Deletions cut 6 bases from V and 0 bases from J, with 8 bases between. This CDR3 contains 14 residues.

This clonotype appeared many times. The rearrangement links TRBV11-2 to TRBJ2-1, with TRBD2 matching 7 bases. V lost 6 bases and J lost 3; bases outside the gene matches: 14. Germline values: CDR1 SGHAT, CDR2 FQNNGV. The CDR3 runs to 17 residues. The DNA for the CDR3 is TGTGCCAGCAGTCTACGCCAGGGACTACGGTTCTACAATGAGCAGTTCTTC. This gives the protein CASSLRQGLRFYNEQFF.

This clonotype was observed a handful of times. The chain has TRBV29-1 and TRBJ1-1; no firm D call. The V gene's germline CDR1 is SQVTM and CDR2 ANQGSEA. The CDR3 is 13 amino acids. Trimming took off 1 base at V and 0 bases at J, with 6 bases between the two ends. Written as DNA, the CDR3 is TGCAGCGTTGAAGTCAGCATGAACACTGAAGCTTTCTTT. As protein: CSVEVSMNTEAFF.

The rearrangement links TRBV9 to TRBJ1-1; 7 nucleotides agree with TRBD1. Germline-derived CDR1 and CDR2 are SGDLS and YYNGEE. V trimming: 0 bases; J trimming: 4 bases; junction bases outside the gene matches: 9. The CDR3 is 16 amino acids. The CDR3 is CASSVGGTVGGTEAFF. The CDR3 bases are TGTGCCAGCAGCGTAGGCGGGACAGTGGGAGGCACTGAAGCTTTCTTT.

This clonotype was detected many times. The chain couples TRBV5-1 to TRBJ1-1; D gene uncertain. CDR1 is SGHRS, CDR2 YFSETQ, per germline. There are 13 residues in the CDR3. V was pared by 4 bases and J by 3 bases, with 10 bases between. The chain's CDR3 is CASSAMTDTEAFF. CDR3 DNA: TGCGCCAGCAGCGCTATGACGGACACTGAAGCTTTCTTT.

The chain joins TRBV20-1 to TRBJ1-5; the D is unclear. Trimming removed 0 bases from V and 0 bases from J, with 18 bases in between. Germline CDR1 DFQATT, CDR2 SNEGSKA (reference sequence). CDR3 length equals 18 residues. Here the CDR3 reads CSARDMASGVYSNQPQHF. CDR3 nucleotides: TGCAGTGCTAGAGATATGGCTAGCGGGGTGTATAGCAATCAGCCCCAGCATTTT.

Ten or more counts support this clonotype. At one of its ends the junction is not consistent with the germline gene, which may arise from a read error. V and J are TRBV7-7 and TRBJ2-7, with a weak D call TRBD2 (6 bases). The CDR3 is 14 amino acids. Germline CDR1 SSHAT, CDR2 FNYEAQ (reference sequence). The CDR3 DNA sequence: TGTGCTAGCAGCTTAGCGGAGGCTACCTACGAGCAGTACTTC. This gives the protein CASSLAEATYEQYF.

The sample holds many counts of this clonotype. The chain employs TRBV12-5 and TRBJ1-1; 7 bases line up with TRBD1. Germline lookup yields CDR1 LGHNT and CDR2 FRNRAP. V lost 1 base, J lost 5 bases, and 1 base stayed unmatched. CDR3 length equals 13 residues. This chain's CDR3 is CASGLARGTEAFF. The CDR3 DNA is TGTGCTAGTGGTTTGGCCAGGGGGACTGAAGCTTTCTTT. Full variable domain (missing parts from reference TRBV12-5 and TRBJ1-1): DARVTQTPRHKVTEMGQEVTMRCQPILGHNTVFWYRQTMMQGLELLAYFRNRAPLDDSGMPKDRFSAEMPDATLATLKIQPSEPRDSAVYFCASGLARGTEAFFGQGTRLTVV.

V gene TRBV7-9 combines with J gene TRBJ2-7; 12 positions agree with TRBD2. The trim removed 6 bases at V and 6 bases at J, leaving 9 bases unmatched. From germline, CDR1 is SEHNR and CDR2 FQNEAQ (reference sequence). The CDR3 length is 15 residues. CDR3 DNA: TGTGCCAGCAGTTCGACTAGCGGGGGTTCCGTCGAGCAGTACTTC. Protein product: CASSSTSGGSVEQYF.

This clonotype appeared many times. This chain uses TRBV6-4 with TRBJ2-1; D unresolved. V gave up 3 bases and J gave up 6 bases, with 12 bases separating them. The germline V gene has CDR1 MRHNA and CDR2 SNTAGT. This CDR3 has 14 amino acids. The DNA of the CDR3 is TGTGCCAGCAGTGAGGGCAGCCACCCCAATGAGCAGTTCTTC. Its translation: CASSEGSHPNEQFF.

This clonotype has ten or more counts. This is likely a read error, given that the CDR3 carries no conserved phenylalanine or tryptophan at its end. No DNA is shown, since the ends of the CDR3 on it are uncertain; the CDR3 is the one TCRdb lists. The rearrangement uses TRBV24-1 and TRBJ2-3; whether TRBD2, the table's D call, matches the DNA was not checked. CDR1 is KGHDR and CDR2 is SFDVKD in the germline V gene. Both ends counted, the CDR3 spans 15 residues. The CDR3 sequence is CATSGRGSGREERKC.

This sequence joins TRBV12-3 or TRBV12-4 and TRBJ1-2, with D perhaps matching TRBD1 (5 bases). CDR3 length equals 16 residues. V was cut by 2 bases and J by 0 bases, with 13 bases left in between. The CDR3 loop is CASSLRGRLTNYGYTF. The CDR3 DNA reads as TGTGCCAGCAGTTTAAGGGGACGGCTCACTAACTATGGCTACACCTTC.

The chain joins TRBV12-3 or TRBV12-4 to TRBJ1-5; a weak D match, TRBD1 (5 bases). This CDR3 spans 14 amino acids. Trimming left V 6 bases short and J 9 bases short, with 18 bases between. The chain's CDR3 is CASRPPSGGRPQHF. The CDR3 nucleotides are TGTGCCAGCAGGCCCCCATCCGGGGGTAGGCCCCAGCATTTT.

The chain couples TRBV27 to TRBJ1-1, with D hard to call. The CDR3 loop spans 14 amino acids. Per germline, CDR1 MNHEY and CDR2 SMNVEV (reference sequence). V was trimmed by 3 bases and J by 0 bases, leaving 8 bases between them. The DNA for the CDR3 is TGTGCCAGCAGTTTGGAAGGGATGAACACTGAAGCTTTCTTT. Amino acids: CASSLEGMNTEAFF.

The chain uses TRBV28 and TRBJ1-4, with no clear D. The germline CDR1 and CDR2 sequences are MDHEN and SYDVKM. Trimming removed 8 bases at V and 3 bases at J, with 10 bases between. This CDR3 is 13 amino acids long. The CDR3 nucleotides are TGTGCCAGCTCCACCCCCTCTAATGAAAAACTGTTTTTT. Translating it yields CASSTPSNEKLFF.

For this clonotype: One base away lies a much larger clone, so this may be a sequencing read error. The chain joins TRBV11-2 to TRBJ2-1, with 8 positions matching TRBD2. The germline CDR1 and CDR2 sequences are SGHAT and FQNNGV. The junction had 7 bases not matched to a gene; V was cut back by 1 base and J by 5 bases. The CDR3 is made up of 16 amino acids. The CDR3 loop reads CASSLVPGGANNEQFF. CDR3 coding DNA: TGTGCCAGCAGCTTAGTTCCGGGGGGGGCCAACAATGAGCAGTTCTTC.